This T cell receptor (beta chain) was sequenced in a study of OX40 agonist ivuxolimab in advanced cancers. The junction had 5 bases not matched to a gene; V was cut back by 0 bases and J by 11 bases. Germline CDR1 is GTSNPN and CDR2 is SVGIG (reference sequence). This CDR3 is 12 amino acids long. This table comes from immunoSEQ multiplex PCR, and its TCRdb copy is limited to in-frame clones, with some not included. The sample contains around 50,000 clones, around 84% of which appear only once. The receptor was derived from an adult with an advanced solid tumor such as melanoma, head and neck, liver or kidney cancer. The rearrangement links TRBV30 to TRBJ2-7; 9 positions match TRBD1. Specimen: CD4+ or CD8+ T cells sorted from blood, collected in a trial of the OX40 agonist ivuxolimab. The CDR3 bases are TGTGCCTGGAGTGTAACAGGGGGCTTGAAGTACTTC. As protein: CAWSVTGGLKYF.